This TCR beta chain was observed in a study of regulatory T cells in long-lasting Graves disease. With respect to this clonotype: A much larger clonotype is one base distant, so this may be a read error. The CDR3 ends on some other residue instead of the conserved phenylalanine or tryptophan, so this is likely a read error.

Stated time point: newly diagnosed GD, antithyroid drugs for less than 3 months. Generation of the TCR library employed RNA extracted from PBMCs. Construction of the TCR beta libraries employed iRepertoire HTBI primers in conjunction with Arm-PCR of CDR3 regions. MiXCR, applied by TCRdb to the multiplex PCR reads, yields one record per CDR3 protein. Among 620,000 or so distinct CDR3 sequences listed, approximately 15% were seen once. These data were likewise used in another study, on T cells in Graves' hyperthyroidism and ophthalmopathy.

This specimen consisted of peripheral blood mononuclear cells (PBMCs), obtained at new diagnosis, from a patient treated with antithyroid drugs. The clonotype was recovered from a woman aged 25-40 years with Graves disease.

The CDR3 reads CASTSLGTNEKLFL. CDR3 in DNA: TGTGCCAGCACATCTCTGGGGACTAATGAAAAACTGTTTCTT. The J gene is TRBJ1-4, the V gene TRBV2; no firm D call. Trimming stripped 7 bases from V and 2 bases from J, with 11 bases between. CDR1 is SNHLY, CDR2 FYNNEI, per germline. The CDR3 loop spans 14 amino acids.